The clone carrying this T cell receptor beta chain occurred a few times. Antigen unknown. The data stem from a study of T-cell memory formation after mild COVID-19. TCRdb reanalysed the 5' RACE reads using MiXCR and keeps one entry per CDR3 protein. Of about 260,000 distinct CDR3 sequences listed, about a sixth are singletons. Notes on the study in general: CD4+ clones that contracted lay mainly in CM and EM; CD8+ ones lay in EMRA.

The material sequenced was PBMCs or a T cell subset sorted from them (not recorded which). The sequence was collected from a man between 18 and 35 years old who had mild COVID-19 (a few samples of this study predate the infection). Cell type and time point are not known.

The CDR3 loop is CASSRAPLQGNTEAFF. The CDR3 bases are TGCGCCAGCAGCCGGGCCCCGCTCCAGGGGAACACTGAAGCTTTCTTT. J is TRBJ1-1 and V is TRBV4-1; maybe TRBD1 (5 bases). The V end lost 4 bases, the J end lost 1 base, and 16 bases lay between the germline ends. The germline CDR1 and CDR2 sequences are MGHRA and YSYEKL. This CDR3 has 16 amino acids.